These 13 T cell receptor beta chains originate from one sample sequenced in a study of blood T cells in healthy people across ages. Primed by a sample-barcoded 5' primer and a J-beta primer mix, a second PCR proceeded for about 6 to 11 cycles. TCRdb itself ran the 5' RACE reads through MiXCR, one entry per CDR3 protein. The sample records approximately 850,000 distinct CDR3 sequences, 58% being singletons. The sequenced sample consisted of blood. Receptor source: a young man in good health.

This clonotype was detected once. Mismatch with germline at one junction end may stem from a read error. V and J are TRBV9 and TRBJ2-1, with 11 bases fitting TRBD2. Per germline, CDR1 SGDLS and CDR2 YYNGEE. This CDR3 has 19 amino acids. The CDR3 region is CAGSAATLLLAGEFGEQFF. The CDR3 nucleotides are TGTGCCGGCAGCGCCGCAACGCTTCTACTAGCGGGGGAATTTGGTGAGCAGTTCTTC. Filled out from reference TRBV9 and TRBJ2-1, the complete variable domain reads DSGVTQTPKHLITATGQRVTLRCSPRSGDLSVYWYQQSLDQGLQFLIQYYNGEERAKGNILERFSAQQFPDLHSELNLSSLELGDSALYFCAGSAATLLLAGEFGEQFFGPGTRLTVL.

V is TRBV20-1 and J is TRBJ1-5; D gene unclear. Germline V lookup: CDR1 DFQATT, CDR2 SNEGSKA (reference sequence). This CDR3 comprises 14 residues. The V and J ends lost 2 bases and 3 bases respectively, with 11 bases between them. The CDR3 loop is CSARNWFDNQPQHF. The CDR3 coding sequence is TGCAGTGCTAGAAATTGGTTTGACAATCAGCCCCAGCATTTT.

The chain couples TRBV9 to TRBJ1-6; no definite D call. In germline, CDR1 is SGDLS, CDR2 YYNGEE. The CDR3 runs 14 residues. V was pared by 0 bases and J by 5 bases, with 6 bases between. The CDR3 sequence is CASSVDTDNSPLHF. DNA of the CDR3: TGTGCCAGCAGCGTAGACACAGATAATTCACCCCTCCACTTT.

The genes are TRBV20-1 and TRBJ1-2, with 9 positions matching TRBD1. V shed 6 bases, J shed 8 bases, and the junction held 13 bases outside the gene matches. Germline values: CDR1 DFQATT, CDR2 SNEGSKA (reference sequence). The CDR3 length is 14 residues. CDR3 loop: CSATSPGTGNGYTF. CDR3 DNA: TGCAGTGCAACTAGCCCCGGGACAGGGAACGGCTACACCTTC.

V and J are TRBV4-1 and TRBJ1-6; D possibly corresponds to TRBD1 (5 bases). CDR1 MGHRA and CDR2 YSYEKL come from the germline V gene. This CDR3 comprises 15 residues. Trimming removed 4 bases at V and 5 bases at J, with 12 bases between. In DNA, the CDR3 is TGCGCCAGCAGCCCGCGCAGGGCGAATAATTCACCCCTCCACTTT. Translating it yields CASSPRRANNSPLHF.

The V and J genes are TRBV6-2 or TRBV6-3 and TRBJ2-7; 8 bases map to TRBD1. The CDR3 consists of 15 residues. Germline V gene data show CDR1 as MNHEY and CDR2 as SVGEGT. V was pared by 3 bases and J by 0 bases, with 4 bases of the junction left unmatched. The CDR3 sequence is CASSYRTGSSYEQYF. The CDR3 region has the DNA TGTGCCAGCAGTTATAGGACAGGGAGCTCCTACGAGCAGTACTTC.

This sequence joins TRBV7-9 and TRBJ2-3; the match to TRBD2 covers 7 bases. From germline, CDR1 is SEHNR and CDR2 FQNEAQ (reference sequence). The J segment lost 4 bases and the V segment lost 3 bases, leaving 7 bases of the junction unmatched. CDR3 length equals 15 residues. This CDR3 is CASSLALTSADTQYF. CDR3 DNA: TGTGCCAGCAGCTTGGCCCTAACTAGCGCAGATACGCAGTATTTT.

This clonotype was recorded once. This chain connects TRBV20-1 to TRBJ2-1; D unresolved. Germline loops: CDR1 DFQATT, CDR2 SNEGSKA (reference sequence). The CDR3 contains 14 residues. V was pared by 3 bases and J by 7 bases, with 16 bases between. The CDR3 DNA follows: TGCAGTGCTAGGGTTGGCACCCCAAGAAATGAGCAGTTCTTC. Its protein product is CSARVGTPRNEQFF.

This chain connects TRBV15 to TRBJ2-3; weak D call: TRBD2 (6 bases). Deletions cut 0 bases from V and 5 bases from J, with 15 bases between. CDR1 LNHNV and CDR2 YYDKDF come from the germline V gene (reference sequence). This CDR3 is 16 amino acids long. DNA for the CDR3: TGTGCCACCAGCAGAGATCCCGCTAGCGCGGGAGATACGCAGTATTTT. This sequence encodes CATSRDPASAGDTQYF.

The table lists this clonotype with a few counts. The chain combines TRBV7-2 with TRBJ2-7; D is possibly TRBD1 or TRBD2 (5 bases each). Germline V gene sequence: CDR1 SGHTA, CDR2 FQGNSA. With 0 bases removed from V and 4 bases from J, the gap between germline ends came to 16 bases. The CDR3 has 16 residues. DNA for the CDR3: TGTGCCAGCAGCTTAGCCACCGGGGCATTCGGGTACGAGCAGTACTTC. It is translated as CASSLATGAFGYEQYF.

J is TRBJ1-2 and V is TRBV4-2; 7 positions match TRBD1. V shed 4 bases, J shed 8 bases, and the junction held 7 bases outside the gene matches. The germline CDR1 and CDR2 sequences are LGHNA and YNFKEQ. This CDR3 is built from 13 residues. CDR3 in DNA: TGTGCCAGCAGCCGAGGGACAGAGGGAGGCTACACCTTC. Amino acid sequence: CASSRGTEGGYTF.

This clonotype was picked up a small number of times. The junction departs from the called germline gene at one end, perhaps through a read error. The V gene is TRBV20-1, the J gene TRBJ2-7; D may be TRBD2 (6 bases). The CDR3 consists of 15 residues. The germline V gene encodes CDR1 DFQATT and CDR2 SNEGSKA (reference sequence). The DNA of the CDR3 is TGCAGTGCGAGAGGGTACGGGAGTAGGACCTACGAGCAGTACTTC. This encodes CSARGYGSRTYEQYF.

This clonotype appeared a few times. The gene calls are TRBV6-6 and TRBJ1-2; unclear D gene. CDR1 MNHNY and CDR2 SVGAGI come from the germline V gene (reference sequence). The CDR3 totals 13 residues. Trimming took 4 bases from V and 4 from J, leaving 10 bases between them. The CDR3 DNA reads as TGTGCCAGCAGTTTGGCAGAAGGCTATGGCTACACCTTC. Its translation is CASSLAEGYGYTF.